This paragraph covers one T cell receptor beta chain sequence. Living in 24 US areas, the participants were between roughly 18 and 95 years of age. These data are taken from a study of blood T cell repertoires in COVID-19. At the level of the study: Nucleic acid was either cDNA or gDNA, and it came from T cells, B-cell-depleted T cells, or PBMCs.

The repertoire was sequenced with immunoSEQ multiplex PCR; TCRdb's copy has only in-frame clones and lacks some. The sample gives 320,000 or so clones, approximately 91% of which show up once; roughly 5.2% is in the top ten. The sequenced material came from PBMCs or T cells enriched from blood (not recorded which). This clonotype was obtained from a man aged 60 to 69 who had recovered from COVID-19.

The CDR3 spells CASSSWTVYYEQYF. In DNA form, the CDR3 reads TGTGCCAGCAGTTCCTGGACAGTCTACTACGAGCAGTACTTC. The chain joins TRBV28 to TRBJ2-7; D perhaps matches TRBD1 (6 bases). The germline gives CDR1 MDHEN, CDR2 SYDVKM. The CDR3 spans 14 residues. V lost 4 bases and J lost 3, with 13 bases in between.